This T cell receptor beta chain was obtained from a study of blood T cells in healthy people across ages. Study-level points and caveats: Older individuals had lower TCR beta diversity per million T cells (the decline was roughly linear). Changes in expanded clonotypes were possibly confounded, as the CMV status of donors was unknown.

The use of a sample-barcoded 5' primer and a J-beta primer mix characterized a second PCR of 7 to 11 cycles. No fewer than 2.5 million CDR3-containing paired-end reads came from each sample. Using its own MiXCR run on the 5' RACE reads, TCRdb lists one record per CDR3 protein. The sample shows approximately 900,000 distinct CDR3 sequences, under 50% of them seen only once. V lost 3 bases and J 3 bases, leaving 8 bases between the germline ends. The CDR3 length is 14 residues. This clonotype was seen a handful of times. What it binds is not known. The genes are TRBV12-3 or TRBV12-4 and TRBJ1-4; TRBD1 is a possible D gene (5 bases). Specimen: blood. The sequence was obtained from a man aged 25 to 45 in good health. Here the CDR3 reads CASSFRVPNEKLFF. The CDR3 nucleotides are TGTGCCAGCAGTTTCAGGGTGCCTAATGAAAAACTGTTTTTT.